This T cell receptor (beta chain) came from a study of T cell repertoires in cytomegalovirus infection. Turning to the study itself: In public TCR beta signatures, there were indications of both CMV infection and matching HLA type. Study outcomes and limitations: The ex vivo response showed dominance by HLA-C-restricted CMV-specific TCR beta clonotypes.

This clonotype was seen more than once but under ten times. Its antigen is as yet unknown. The V and J ends lost 6 bases and 1 base, in that order; junction bases with no gene match: 7. Germline V gene lookup returns CDR1 SNHLY and CDR2 FYNNEI. This CDR3 has 18 amino acids. MiXCR, applied by TCRdb to the reads, yields one record per CDR3 protein. The sample consists of hundreds of thousands of distinct CDR3 sequences, roughly a tenth of them appearing once. This TCR was sampled from a human donor in good health (CMV status not recorded). Some clones in this sample may be carry-over from other donors' samples. The rearrangement uses TRBV2 and TRBJ2-2; TRBD2 matches 14 bases. The sequenced sample was PBMCs. The CDR3 loop is CASSAGLAGGLNTGELFF. CDR3 sequence (DNA): TGTGCCAGCAGCGCCGGACTAGCGGGGGGCTTGAACACCGGGGAGCTGTTTTTT.